This paragraph covers one TCR beta chain sequence. The CDR3 loop spans 15 amino acids. The V gene's germline CDR1 is MNHNY and CDR2 SVGAGI (reference sequence). Losses at the gene ends were 5 bases for V and 4 bases for J; bases not matched to a gene: 10. Authors' analysis steps: Amplification with reference gene primers provided the estimates of nucleated cell counts. The assay was immunoSEQ multiplex PCR, and TCRdb's table has in-frame clones only and misses some. That table supplies the V and J calls and clone size; D and trimming were determined from the DNA. This sample has 56,000 or so clones; more than 90% occur once, and the top ten carry about 6%. The data were taken from a study of blood T cell repertoires in COVID-19. Turning to the study itself: The samples span acute and convalescent COVID-19 from the United States, Italy and Spain. PBMCs, B-cell-depleted T cells, or T cells provided the cDNA or gDNA that made up the material.

The chain couples TRBV6-6 to TRBJ1-1, with 7 bases identical to TRBD1. The sample taken for sequencing was peripheral blood. This TCR was recovered from a middle-aged man with active COVID-19. The CDR3 DNA follows: TGTGCCAGCAGTGCCGAGGGGGCGCGGGCCACTGAAGCTTTCTTT. Its protein is CASSAEGARATEAFF.